This entry concerns a single TCR beta chain. This clone's antigen is unknown. One end of the junction varies from germline; a read error may be responsible. This entry comes from a study of CD8+CD57+ T cells in acquired aplastic anemia (dated by TCRdb to 2016 to 2019). Context from the whole study: On average, sorted CD4+ and CD8+ cells yielded 3.2 ug of extracted DNA, with a range of roughly 0.19 to 27.4 ug. For healthy donor samples, the average read count was around 9.8 million for CD4+ cells and 11 million to 14 million for CD8+ cells. Overall study outcomes, separate from this receptor: Patients and healthy controls showed no significant difference in CD8+ Simpson's diversity (P=0.060). Roughly 30 CD8+ CDR3 sequences were shared between patients and controls but appeared highly expressed in patients and within their immunodominant clones.

TCR repertoires of sorted CD4+ and CD8+ blood T cells from severe aplastic anemia patients and healthy subjects were deep-sequenced in the study. Ficoll-Paque density gradient centrifugation was used to isolate peripheral blood mononuclear cells. CD4+ and CD8+ T cells were sorted by FACS or magnetic beads before DNA extraction. The CDR3 sequence holds 17 residues, the cysteine and phenylalanine included. Only the CDR3 part of the read is kept: 51 bases, read in frame from the first base. For CDR1 and CDR2, the germline V gene (reference sequence) lists WNHNN and SYGVQD. Genomic DNA served as template for TCR beta VDJ combination and CDR3 sequence profiling. An Illumina HiSeq 2000 was the platform used for TCR repertoire sequencing. The paper's data handling went like this. Repertoires were assessed using TRBV/TRBJ rearrangement plots, CDR3 size and DJ length profiles, and Simpson's diversity index. Whichever DNA sequence was most abundant in the deep sequencing data was defined as the immunodominant clone. CDR3 amino acid sequences were checked for sharing between subjects and were compared against published repertoires and the VDJdb database. Using fastp trimming at Q25 and MiXCR clonotype assembly, TCRdb reanalyzed the public sequencing data and kept in-frame beta chains. Each entry merges the rows of one CDR3 protein and shows their most common DNA and genes. The V and J calls and clone size come from TCRdb's table, not from the authors' own analysis. A total of about 170,000 distinct CDR3 sequences appear in this sample, around 40% of them only once. The top ten hold 0.85% to 1.3% of the sample.

Sequencing was done on a sample of sorted CD4+, CD8+, or CD8+CD57+ T cells (not recorded which) from PBMCs. The rearrangement combines TRBV10-1 with TRBJ1-6, with 9 bases aligning to TRBD1. The sequence was collected from a human donor in good health. The sequenced DNA: TGTGCCAGCAGCCCTAGAAGCGAACAGGGGGCAGCGTCACCCCTCCACTTC. Its protein reads: CASSPRSEQGAASPLHF.